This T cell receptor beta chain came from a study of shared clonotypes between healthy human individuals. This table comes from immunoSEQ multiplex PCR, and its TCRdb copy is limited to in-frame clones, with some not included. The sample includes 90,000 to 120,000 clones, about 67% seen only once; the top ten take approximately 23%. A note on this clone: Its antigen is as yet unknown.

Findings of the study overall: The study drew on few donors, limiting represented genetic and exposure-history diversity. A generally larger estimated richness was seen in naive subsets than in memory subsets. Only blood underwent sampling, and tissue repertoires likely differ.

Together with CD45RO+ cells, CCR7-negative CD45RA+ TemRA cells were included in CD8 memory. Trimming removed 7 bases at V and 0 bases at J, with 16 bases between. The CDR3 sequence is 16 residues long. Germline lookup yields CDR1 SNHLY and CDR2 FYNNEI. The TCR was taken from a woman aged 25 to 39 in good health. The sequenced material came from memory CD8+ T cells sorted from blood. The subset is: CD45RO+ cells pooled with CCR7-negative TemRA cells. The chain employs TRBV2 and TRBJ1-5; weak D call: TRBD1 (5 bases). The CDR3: CASKDTKGYSNQPQHF. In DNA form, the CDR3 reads TGTGCCAGCAAGGACACGAAGGGATATAGCAATCAGCCCCAGCATTTT.